The clone carrying this T cell receptor (beta chain) was observed at least ten times. Its antigen remains unidentified. The data were taken from a study of human T cells and chemical hapten exposure. Study information: Application of 0.01% DPC to the upper back was done by patch test, with a reading at 6 days.

Notes on the study in general: TCRs above 1 in 1000 frequency did not change with DPC sensitization.

TCRdb fed the RACE reads into MiXCR, producing one record per CDR3 protein. This sample has about 96,000 distinct CDR3 sequences, with 9.3% found just once. Time point specified: patch test 2, 6 weeks after DPC sensitization. As to treatment: therapeutic diphenylcyclopropenone sensitization with weekly scalp DPC. The junction had 12 bases not matched to a gene; V was cut back by 5 bases and J by 4 bases. CDR3 length: 17 amino acids. Germline loops: CDR1 SGHTA, CDR2 FQGTGA. This TCR was sampled from a woman in her forties with alopecia areata. Some clones in this sample may be carry-over from other donors' samples. Sequenced material: whole blood, taken in connection with sensitization to the hapten diphenylcyclopropenone (DPC). The genes are TRBV7-3 and TRBJ2-1, with TRBD2 matching 9 bases. CDR3 region: CASSPSLAGSGYNEQFF. The DNA of the CDR3 is TGTGCCAGCAGCCCTTCTCTAGCGGGATCGGGATACAATGAGCAGTTCTTC.